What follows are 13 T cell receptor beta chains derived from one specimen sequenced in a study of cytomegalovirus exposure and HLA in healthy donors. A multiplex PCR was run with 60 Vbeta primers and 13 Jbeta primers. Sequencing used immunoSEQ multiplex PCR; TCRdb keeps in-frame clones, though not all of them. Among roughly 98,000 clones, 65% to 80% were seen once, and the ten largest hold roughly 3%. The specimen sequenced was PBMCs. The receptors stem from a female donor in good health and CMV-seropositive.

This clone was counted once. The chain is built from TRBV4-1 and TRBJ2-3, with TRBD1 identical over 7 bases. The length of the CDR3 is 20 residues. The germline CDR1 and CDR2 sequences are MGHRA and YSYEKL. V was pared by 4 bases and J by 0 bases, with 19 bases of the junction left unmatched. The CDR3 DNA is TGCGCCAGCAGCCTCGGACCATTGGGTGGGACAGTCCCCAGCACAGATACGCAGTATTTT. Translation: CASSLGPLGGTVPSTDTQYF.

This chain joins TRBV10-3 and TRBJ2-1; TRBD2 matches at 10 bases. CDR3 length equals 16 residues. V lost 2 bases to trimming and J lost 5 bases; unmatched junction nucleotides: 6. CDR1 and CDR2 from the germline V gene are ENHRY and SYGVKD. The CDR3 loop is CAISEGLAALDNEQFF. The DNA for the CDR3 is TGTGCCATCAGTGAGGGACTAGCGGCCTTAGACAATGAGCAGTTCTTC.

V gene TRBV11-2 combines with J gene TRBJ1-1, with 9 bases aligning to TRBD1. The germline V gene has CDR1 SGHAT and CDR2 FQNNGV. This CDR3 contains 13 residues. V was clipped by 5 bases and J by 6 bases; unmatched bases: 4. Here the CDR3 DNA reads TGTGCCAGCAGCCACAGGGGGCGCCCTGAAGCTTTCTTT. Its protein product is CASSHRGRPEAFF.

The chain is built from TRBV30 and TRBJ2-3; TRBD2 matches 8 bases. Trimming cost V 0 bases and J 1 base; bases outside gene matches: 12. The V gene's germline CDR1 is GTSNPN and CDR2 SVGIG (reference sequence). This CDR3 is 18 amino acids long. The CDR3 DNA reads TGTGCCTGGAGTGTACCCGGGGGGGCTCTCTACCGCACAGATACGCAGTATTTT. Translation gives CAWSVPGGALYRTDTQYF. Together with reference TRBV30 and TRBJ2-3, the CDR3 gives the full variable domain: SQTIHQWPATLVQPVGSPLSLECTVEGTSNPNLYWYRQAAGRGLQLLFYSVGIGQISSEVPQNLSASRPQDRQFILSSKKLLLSDSGFYLCAWSVPGGALYRTDTQYFGPGTRLTVL.

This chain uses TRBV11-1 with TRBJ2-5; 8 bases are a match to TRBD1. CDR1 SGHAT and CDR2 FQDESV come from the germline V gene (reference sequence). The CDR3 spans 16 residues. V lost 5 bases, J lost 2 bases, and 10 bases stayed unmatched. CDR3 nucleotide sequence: TGTGCCAGCAGCCTCGGAGACAGGGGCACGCAAGAGACCCAGTACTTC. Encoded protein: CASSLGDRGTQETQYF.

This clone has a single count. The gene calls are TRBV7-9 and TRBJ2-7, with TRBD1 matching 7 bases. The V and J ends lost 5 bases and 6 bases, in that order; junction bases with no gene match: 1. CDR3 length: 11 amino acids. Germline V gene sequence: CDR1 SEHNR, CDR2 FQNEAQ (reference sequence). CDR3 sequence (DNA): TGTGCCAGCAGCCGGACAGGCGAGCAGTACTTC. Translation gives CASSRTGEQYF. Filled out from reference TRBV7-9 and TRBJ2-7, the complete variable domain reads DTGVSQNPRHKITKRGQNVTFRCDPISEHNRLYWYRQTLGQGPEFLTYFQNEAQLEKSRLLSDRFSAERPKGSFSTLEIQRTEQGDSAMYLCASSRTGEQYFGPGTRLTVT.

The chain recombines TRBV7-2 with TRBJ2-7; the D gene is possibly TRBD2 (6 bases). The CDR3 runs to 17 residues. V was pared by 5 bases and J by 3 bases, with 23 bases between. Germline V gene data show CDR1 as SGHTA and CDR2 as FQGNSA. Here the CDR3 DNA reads TGTGCCAGCAGCCCGAGGGGATTCGGGGGAGACGGCTACGAGCAGTACTTC. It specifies CASSPRGFGGDGYEQYF.

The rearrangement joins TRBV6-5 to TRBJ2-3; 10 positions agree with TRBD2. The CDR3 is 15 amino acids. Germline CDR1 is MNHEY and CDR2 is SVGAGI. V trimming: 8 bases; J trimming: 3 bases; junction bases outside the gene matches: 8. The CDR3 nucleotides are TGTGCCAGCCTTCCCGGACTAGCGGATACAGATACGCAGTATTTT. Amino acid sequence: CASLPGLADTDTQYF.

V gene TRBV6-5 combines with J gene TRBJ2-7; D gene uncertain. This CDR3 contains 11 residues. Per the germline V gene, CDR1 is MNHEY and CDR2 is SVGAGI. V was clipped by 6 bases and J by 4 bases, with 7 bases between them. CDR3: CASSHSYEQYF. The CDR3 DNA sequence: TGTGCCAGCAGCCACAGTTACGAGCAGTACTTC.

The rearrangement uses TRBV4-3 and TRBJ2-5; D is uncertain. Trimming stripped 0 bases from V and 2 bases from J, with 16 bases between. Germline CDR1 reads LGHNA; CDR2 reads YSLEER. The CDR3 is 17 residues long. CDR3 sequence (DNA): TGCGCCAGCAGCCAAGATTCGGCTAGATGGCTGCAAGAGACCCAGTACTTC. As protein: CASSQDSARWLQETQYF.

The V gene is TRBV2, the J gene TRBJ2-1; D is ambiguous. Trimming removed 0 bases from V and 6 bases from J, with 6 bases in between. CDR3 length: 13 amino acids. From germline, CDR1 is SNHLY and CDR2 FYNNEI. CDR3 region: CASSEALGNEQFF. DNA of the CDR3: TGTGCCAGCAGTGAAGCGCTAGGCAATGAGCAGTTCTTC.

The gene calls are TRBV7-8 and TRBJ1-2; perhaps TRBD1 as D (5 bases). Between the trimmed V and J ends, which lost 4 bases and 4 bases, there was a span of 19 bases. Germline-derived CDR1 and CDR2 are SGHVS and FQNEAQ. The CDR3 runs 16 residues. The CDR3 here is CASSSTTAQGSYGYTF. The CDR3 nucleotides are TGTGCCAGCAGCTCAACCACCGCCCAGGGATCCTATGGCTACACCTTC.

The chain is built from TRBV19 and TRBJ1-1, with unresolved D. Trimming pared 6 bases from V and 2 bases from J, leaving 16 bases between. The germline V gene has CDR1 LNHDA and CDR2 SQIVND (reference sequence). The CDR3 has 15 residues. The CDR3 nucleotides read TGTGCCAGTAGCCCGGTGGGGTCGGGAAACACTGAAGCTTTCTTT. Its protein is CASSPVGSGNTEAFF.